Detailed here is one T cell receptor (beta chain). Its antigen has not been determined. Base qualities are not at hand, and no much larger clone is one base apart. The sample is drawn from a study of blood T cell repertoires in COVID-19 (dated by TCRdb to between 2020 and 2021). For the wider study: Collaborator samples came from the United States, Italy and Spain and covered acute and convalescent phases of COVID-19. The sample metadata nearly always contained a de-identified subject ID, COVID-19 status, age in years and sex. The samples were drawn from the first 160 participants of the ongoing ImmuneRACE study and from some 1,300 subjects provided by 6 global collaborators. The prospective study material was composed of cDNA or gDNA derived from T cells, B-cell-depleted T cells, or PBMCs. The repertoires were released in a freely available public database intended as a resource for research on the immune response to SARS-CoV-2. Where available, HLA class I and class II types were obtained from metadata supplied by the sample provider rather than from assay-based typing. Deeply sampled blood TCRbeta repertoires from subjects exposed to, actively infected with, or recovered from COVID-19 were included in the dataset.

What the research found in general, with its limitations: The amount of clinical and demographic metadata varied by source and participant and was provided uncurated.

TCRbeta CDR3 regions were amplified from genomic DNA by means of the immunoSEQ Assay, a bias-controlled multiplex PCR. Per the authors' processing: Within the assay, amplification of reference gene primers was used to estimate how many nucleated cells each sample contained. To quantify the absolute abundance of each unique TCRbeta CDR3 rearrangement, sequence reads were collapsed and filtered. Productive Simpson clonality was computed per sample as the square root of Simpson's diversity index over productive rearrangements. This is the immuneACCESS table as TCRdb keeps it, with only in-frame sequences that have V and J called. A part of the clones is gone; compared with another copy, unresolved V genes explain less than half, and the rest is unexplained. The V and J calls and clone size were taken over from that table, and D and trimming were inferred from the DNA. The sample profile shows approximately 84,000 clones; roughly 88% of them were found once. Approximately 1.5% of the sample is in the top ten clones.

The collaborating institutions used their own protocols to collect whole blood in K2EDTA tubes. For TCRbeta analysis, collaborators shipped samples as frozen whole blood, isolated PBMCs, or DNA extracted from either of those sample types. Sequenced material: peripheral blood. This TCR was sampled from a human donor with active COVID-19. The donor label of this sample is uncertain.

The sequenced DNA: TGTGCCAGCAGCCTAACGTCAAAGCGCGGGGAGCTGTTTTTT. Translated, it gives CASSLTSKRGELFF. The chain is assembled from TRBV7-2 and TRBJ2-2, with the D gene not clear enough to name. The germline ends are 14 bases apart after V is trimmed by 5 bases and J by 7 bases. The cysteine opens and the phenylalanine closes a CDR3 of 14 amino acids. Here the CDR3 DNA is all that survives: 42 bases in frame from base 1. The CDR1 and CDR2 encoded by the germline V gene are SGHTA and FQGNSA.